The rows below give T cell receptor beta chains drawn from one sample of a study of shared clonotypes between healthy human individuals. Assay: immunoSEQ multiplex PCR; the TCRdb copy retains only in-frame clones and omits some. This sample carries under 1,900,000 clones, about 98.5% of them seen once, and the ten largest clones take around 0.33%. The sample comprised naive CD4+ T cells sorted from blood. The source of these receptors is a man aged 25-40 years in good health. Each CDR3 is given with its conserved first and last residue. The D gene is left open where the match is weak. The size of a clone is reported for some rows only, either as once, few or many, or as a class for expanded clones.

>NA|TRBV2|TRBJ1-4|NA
CASSDRPGRRFF
TGTGCCAGCAGTGACCGACCGGGACGCAGGTTTTTT
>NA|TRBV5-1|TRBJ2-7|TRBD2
CASSHGSGAYEQYF
TGCGCCAGCAGCCATGGGAGCGGGGCCTACGAGCAGTACTTC
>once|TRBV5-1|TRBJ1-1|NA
CASSLIRGANTEAFF
TGCGCCAGCAGCTTGATCAGGGGAGCTAACACTGAAGCTTTCTTT
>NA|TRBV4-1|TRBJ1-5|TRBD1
CASSLRQGFSNQPQHF
TGCGCCAGCAGCCTGCGACAGGGCTTTAGCAATCAGCCCCAGCATTTT
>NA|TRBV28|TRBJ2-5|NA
CASRGADPWATQYF
TGTGCCAGCAGGGGAGCGGACCCCTGGGCGACCCAGTACTTC
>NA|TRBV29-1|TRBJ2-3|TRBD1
CSVSPGDRGQADTQYF
TGCAGCGTTTCTCCGGGGGACAGGGGGCAGGCAGATACGCAGTATTTT
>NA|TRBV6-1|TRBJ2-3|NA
CASSGIQGNTDTQYF
TGTGCCAGCAGTGGTATTCAGGGGAACACAGATACGCAGTATTTT
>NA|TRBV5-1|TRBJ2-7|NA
CASSLGGARGTYEQYF
TGCGCCAGCAGCTTGGGGGGCGCCAGGGGAACCTACGAGCAGTACTTC
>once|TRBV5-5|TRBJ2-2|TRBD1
CASSSTGGHLGELFF
TGTGCCAGCAGCTCGACAGGGGGCCACTTAGGGGAGCTGTTTTTT
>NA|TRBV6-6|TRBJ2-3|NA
CASSTGQSTDTQYF
TGTGCCAGCAGTACAGGACAGAGCACAGATACGCAGTATTTT
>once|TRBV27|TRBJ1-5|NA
CASSLRGRGDNQPQHF
TGTGCCAGCAGTTTACGAGGGCGCGGGGACAATCAGCCCCAGCATTTT
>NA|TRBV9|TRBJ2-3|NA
CASSVAGTTDTQYF
TGTGCCAGCAGCGTAGCGGGGACCACAGATACGCAGTATTTT
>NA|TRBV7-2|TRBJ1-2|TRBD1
CASSLRQGAYGYTF
TGTGCCAGCAGCTTGAGGCAGGGGGCCTATGGCTACACCTTC
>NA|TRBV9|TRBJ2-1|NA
CASSPPRGPEFF
TGTGCCAGCAGCCCGCCCCGGGGCCCGGAGTTCTTC
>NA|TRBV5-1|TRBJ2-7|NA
CASSSVLAAEQYF
TGCGCCAGCAGCTCTGTCCTAGCCGCCGAGCAGTACTTC
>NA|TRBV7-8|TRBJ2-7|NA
CASSLARTATYEQYF
TGTGCCAGCAGCTTAGCGAGGACAGCAACCTACGAGCAGTACTTC
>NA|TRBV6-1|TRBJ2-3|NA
CASSEALADTQYF
TGTGCCAGCAGTGAAGCGCTCGCAGATACGCAGTATTTT
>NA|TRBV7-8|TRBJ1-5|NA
CASSLAGRNSNQPQHF
TGTGCCAGCAGCTTAGCCGGTAGGAATAGCAATCAGCCCCAGCATTTT
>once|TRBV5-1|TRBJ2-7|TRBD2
CASSAREASYEQYF
TGCGCCAGCTCCGCGCGGGAGGCCTCCTACGAGCAGTACTTC
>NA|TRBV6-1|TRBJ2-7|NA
CASSEALDYEQYF
TGTGCCAGCAGTGAAGCGCTCGACTACGAGCAGTACTTC
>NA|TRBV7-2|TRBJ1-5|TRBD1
CASSSQGVQPQHF
TGTGCCAGCAGCTCACAGGGGGTTCAGCCCCAGCATTTT
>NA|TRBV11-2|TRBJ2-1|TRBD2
CASSLDWLAEYYNEQFF
TGTGCCAGCAGCTTAGATTGGCTAGCGGAATATTACAATGAGCAGTTCTTC
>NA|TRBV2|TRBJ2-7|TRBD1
CASGWDSALEQYF
TGTGCCAGCGGCTGGGACAGCGCCTTAGAGCAGTACTTC
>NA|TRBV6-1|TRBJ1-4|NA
CASSEALGFGEKLFF
TGTGCCAGCAGTGAAGCGCTAGGTTTTGGGGAAAAACTGTTTTTT
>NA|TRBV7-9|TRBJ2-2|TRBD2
CASSLEGETSGYTGELFF
TGTGCCAGCAGCCTAGAGGGGGAGACTAGCGGGTACACCGGGGAGCTGTTTTTT
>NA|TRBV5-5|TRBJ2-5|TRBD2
CASSPRSDPGGTQYF
TGTGCCAGCAGCCCCCGATCGGACCCGGGGGGGACCCAGTACTTC
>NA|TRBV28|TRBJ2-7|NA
CASSRTYEQYF
TGTGCCAGCAGTCGAACCTACGAGCAGTACTTC
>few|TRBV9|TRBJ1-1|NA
CASSVAANTEAFF
TGTGCCAGCAGCGTAGCGGCGAACACTGAAGCTTTCTTT
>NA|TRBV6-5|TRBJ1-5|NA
CASSSRQGLGNQPQHF
TGTGCCAGCAGTTCCCGCCAGGGTTTAGGCAATCAGCCCCAGCATTTT
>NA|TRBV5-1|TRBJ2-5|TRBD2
CASSPEGLAGETQYF
TGCGCCAGCAGCCCCGAAGGACTAGCTGGAGAGACCCAGTACTTC
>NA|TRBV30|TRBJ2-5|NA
CAWSTRRGRETQYF
TGTGCCTGGAGTACAAGAAGGGGACGGGAGACCCAGTACTTC
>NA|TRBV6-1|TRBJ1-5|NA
CASSEALGTQAQHF
TGTGCCAGCAGTGAAGCTCTAGGGACCCAGGCCCAGCATTTT
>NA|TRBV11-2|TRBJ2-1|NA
CASSLSGGHPSYNEQFF
TGTGCCAGCAGCCTTAGTGGGGGTCATCCCTCCTACAATGAGCAGTTCTTC
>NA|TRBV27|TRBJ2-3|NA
CASSKLPRTDTQYF
TGTGCCAGCAGTAAACTACCCCGCACAGATACGCAGTATTTT
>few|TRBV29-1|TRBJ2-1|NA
CSVEKYNEQFF
TGCAGCGTTGAGAAGTACAATGAGCAGTTCTTC
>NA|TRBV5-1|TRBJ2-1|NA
CASSLVGGNNEQFF
TGCGCCAGCAGCTTGGTCGGGGGAAACAATGAGCAGTTCTTC
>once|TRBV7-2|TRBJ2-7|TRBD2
CASSLGLADFSYEQYF
TGTGCCAGCAGCCTGGGACTAGCGGATTTCTCCTACGAGCAGTACTTC
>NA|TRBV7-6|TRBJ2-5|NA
CASSLGVSGTQETQYF
TGTGCCAGCAGCTTAGGGGTTAGCGGAACCCAAGAGACCCAGTACTTC
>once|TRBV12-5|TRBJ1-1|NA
CASGPSPGGAEAFF
TGTGCTAGTGGTCCCTCCCCGGGGGGGGCTGAAGCTTTCTTT
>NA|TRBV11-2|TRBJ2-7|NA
CASSKVANFYEQYF
TGTGCCAGCAGCAAGGTAGCGAACTTCTACGAGCAGTACTTC
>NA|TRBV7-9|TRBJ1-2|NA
CASSLDWDRRGYTF
TGTGCCAGCAGCTTAGACTGGGATCGGAGAGGCTACACCTTC
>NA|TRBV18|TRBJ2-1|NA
CASSPPLTEQFF
TGTGCCAGCTCACCACCGTTAACGGAGCAGTTCTTC
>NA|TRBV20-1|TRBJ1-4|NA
CRKFGKLFF
TGCAGAAAGTTCGGAAAACTGTTTTTT
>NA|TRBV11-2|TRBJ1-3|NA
CASSIDSLRSGNTIYF
TGTGCCAGCAGCATAGACAGCCTACGGTCGGGAAACACCATATATTTT